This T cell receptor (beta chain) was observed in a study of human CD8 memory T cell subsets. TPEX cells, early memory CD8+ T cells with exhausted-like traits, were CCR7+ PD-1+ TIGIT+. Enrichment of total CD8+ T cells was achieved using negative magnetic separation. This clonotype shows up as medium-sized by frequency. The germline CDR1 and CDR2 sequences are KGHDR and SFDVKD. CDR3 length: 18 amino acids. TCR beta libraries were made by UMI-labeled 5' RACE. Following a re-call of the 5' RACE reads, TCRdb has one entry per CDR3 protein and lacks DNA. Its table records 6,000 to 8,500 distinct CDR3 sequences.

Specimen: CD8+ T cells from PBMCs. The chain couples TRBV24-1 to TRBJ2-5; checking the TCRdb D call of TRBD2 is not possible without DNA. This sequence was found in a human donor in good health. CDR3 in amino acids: CATSDPRWEREGKETQYF.